The TCR beta chain described here comes from a study of shared clonotypes between healthy human individuals. Study observations and caveats: Relative to clonotypes present in all four donors, those not shared had lower generation probabilities.

Notes on this clone: The target antigen is unknown. This specimen includes other DNA sequences encoding the same CDR3.

TCRdb's copy holds only in-frame clones and misses some; the assay was immunoSEQ multiplex PCR. Found here are some 2,100,000 clones, 90% to 96% of them singletons; the top ten hold around 0.13%. Trimming shortened V by 1 base and J by 0 bases, and 10 bases separated the two germline ends. The germline CDR1 and CDR2 sequences are SGHAT and FQNNGV. The CDR3 has 15 amino acids. The receptor was isolated from a man aged 18 to 29 in good health. What was sequenced was naive CD4+ T cells sorted from blood. Subset given: CD45RA+ positively selected. The chain couples TRBV11-2 to TRBJ2-7; D is tentatively TRBD1 or TRBD2 (5 bases each). The CDR3 loop reads CASSLARGSSYEQYF. The DNA of the CDR3 is TGTGCCAGCAGCTTAGCACGGGGCAGCTCCTACGAGCAGTACTTC.